This T cell receptor (beta chain) appears in the sequencing data of a study of shared clonotypes between healthy human individuals. When replicate PCRs were run on sorted subsets, they used about 200 ng DNA, about 30,000 T cell genomes. Here immunoSEQ multiplex PCR was the method, and the copy in TCRdb shows in-frame clones only, minus some. This sample carries around 2,000,000 clones, less than 95% of them seen once, and the ten largest clones take about 1.1%. Germline V lookup: CDR1 SEHNR, CDR2 FQNEAQ (reference sequence). The V and J ends lost 1 base and 2 bases respectively, with 8 bases between them. The CDR3 is 14 residues long. CD45RO-negative CD8 cells positively selected for CCR7 made up the naive population, which excluded terminally differentiated effector memory CD45RA+ cells.

This chain uses TRBV7-9 with TRBJ2-5; D is undetermined. What was sequenced was naive CD8+ T cells sorted from blood. This receptor was identified in a man between 18 and 35 years old in good health. The chain's CDR3 is CASSLGSQQETQYF. The CDR3 DNA sequence: TGTGCCAGCAGCTTAGGAAGCCAGCAAGAGACCCAGTACTTC. Filled out from reference TRBV7-9 and TRBJ2-5, the complete variable domain reads DTGVSQNPRHKITKRGQNVTFRCDPISEHNRLYWYRQTLGQGPEFLTYFQNEAQLEKSRLLSDRFSAERPKGSFSTLEIQRTEQGDSAMYLCASSLGSQQETQYFGPGTRLLVL.